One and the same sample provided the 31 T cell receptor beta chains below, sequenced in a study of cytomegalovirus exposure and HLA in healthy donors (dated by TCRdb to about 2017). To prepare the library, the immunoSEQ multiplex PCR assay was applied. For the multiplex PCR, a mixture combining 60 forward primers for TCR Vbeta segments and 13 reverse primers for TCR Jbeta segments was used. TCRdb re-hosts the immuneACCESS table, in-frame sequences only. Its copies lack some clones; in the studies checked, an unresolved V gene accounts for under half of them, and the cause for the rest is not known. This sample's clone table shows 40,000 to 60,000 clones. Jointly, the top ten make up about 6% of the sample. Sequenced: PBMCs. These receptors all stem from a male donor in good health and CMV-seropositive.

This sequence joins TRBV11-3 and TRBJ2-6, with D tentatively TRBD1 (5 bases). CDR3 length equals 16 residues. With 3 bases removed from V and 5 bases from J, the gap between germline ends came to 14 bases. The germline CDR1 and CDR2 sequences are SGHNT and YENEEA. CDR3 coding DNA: TGTGCCAGCAGCTTCGACAGCCCACTCTGGGCCAACGTCCTGACTTTC. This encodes CASSFDSPLWANVLTF. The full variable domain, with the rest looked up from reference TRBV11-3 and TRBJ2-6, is EAGVVQSPRYKIIEKKQPVAFWCNPISGHNTLYWYLQNLGQGPELLIRYENEEAVDDSQLPKDRFSAERLKGVDSTLKIQPAELGDSAVYLCASSFDSPLWANVLTFGAGSRLTVL.

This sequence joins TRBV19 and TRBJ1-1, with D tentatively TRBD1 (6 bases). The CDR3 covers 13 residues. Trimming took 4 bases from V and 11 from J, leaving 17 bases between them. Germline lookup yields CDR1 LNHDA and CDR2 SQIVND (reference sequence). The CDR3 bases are TGTGCCAGTAGTAGTTCAGGGGCCGATCCGGCTTTCTTT. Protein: CASSSSGADPAFF.

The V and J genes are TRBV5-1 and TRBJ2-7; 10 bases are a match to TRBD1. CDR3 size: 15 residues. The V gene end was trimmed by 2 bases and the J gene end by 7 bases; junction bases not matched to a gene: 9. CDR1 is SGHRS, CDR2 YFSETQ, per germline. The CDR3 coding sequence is TGCGCCAGCAGCTTATCAGGGACAGGGGCGCGAGAGCAGTACTTC. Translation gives CASSLSGTGAREQYF.

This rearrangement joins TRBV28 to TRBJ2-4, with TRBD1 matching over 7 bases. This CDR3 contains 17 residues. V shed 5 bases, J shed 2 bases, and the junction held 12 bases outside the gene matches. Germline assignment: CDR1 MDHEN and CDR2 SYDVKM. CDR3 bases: TGTGCCAGCAGTCAACCGACAGGGAGCTCCCCCAAAAACATTCAGTACTTC. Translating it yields CASSQPTGSSPKNIQYF.

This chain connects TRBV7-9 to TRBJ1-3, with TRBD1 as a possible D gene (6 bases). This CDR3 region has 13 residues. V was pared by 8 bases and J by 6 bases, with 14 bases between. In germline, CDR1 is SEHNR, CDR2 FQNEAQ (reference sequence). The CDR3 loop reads CASGGALENTIYF. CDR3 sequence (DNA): TGTGCCAGCGGGGGGGCTTTAGAAAACACCATATATTTT.

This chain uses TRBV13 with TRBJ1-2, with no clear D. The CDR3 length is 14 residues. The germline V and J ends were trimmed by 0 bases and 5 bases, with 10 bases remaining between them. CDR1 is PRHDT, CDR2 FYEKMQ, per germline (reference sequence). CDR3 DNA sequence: TGTGCCAGCAGCTTAGGGCAGGTACTTTATGGCTACACCTTC. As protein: CASSLGQVLYGYTF.

DNA for the CDR3: TGCAGTGTGCCAGGGGACTACGAGCAGTACTTC. Protein sequence: CSVPGDYEQYF. The chain employs TRBV20-1 and TRBJ2-7, with a tentative D call TRBD1 (6 bases). Trimming pared 7 bases from V and 3 bases from J, leaving 10 bases between. This CDR3 has 11 amino acids. Germline loops: CDR1 DFQATT, CDR2 SNEGSKA (reference sequence).

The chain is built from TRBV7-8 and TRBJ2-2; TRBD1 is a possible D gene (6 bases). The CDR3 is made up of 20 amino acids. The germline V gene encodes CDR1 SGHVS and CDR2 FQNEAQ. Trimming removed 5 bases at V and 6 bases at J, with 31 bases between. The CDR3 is CASSPGVLVGKEVWAGELFF. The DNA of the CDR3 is TGTGCCAGCAGCCCAGGGGTACTAGTTGGGAAAGAGGTGTGGGCCGGGGAGCTGTTTTTT.

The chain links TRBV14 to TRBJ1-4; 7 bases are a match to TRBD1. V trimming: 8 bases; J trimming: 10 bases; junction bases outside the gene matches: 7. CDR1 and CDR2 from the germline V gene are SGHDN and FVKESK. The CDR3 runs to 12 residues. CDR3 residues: CASAYTGVKLFF. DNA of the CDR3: TGTGCCAGCGCTTATACAGGGGTAAAACTGTTTTTT.

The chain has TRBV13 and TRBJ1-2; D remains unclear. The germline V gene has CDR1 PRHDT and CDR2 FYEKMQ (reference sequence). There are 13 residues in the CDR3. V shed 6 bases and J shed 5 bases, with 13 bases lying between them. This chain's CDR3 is CASSLEGWYGYTF. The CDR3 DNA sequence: TGTGCCAGCAGTTTGGAGGGTTGGTATGGCTACACCTTC. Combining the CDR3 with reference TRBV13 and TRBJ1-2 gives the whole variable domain AAGVIQSPRHLIKEKRETATLKCYPIPRHDTVYWYQQGPGQDPQFLISFYEKMQSDKGSIPDRFSAQQFSDYHSELNMSSLELGDSALYFCASSLEGWYGYTFGSGTRLTVV.

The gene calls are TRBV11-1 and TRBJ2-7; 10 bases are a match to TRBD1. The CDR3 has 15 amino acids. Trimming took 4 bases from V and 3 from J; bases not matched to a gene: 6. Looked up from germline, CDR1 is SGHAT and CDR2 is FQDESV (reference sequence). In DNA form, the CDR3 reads TGTGCCAGCAGCTCCGGGACAGGGGAGTTCTACGAGCAGTACTTC. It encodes CASSSGTGEFYEQYF.

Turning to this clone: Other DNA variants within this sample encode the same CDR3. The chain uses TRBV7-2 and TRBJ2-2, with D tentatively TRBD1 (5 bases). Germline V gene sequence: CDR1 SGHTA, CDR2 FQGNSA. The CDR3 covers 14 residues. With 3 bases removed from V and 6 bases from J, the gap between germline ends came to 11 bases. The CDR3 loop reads CASSFRQGPGELFF. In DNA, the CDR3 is TGTGCCAGCAGCTTTCGCCAGGGTCCCGGGGAGCTGTTTTTT. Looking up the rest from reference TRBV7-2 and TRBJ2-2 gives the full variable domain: GAGVSQSPSNKVTEKGKDVELRCDPISGHTALYWYRQSLGQGLEFLIYFQGNSAPDKSGLPSDRFSAERTGGSVSTLTIQRTQQEDSAVYLCASSFRQGPGELFFGEGSRLTVL.

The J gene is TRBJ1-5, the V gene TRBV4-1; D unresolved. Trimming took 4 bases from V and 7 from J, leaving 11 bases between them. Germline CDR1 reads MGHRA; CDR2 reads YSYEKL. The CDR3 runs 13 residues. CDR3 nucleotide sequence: TGCGCCAGCAGCCTATATTCGGGGCAGCCCCAGCATTTT. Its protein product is CASSLYSGQPQHF.

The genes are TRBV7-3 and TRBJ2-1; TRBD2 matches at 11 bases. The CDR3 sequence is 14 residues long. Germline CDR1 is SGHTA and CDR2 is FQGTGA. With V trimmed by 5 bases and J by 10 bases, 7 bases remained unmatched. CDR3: CASSITSGGKEQFF. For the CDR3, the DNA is TGTGCCAGCAGCATCACTAGCGGGGGTAAGGAGCAGTTCTTC.

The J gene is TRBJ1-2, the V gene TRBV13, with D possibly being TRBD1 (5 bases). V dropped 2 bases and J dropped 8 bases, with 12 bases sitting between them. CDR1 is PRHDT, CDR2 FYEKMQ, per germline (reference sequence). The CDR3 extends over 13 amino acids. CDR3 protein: CASSLQGLGGYTF. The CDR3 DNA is TGTGCCAGCAGCTTACAGGGTCTGGGCGGCTACACCTTC.

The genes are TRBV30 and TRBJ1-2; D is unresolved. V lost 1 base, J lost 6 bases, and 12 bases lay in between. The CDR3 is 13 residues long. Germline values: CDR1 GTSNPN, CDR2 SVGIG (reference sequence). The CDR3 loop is CAWSGEVTNGYTF. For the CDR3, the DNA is TGTGCCTGGAGTGGAGAGGTCACTAATGGCTACACCTTC.

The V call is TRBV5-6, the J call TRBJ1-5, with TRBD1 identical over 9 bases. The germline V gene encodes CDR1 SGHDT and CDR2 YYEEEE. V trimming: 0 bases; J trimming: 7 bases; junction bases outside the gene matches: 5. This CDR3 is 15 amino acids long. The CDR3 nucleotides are TGTGCCAGCAGCTTGGGCGGACAGGGGTCGCAGCCCCAGCATTTT. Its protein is CASSLGGQGSQPQHF.

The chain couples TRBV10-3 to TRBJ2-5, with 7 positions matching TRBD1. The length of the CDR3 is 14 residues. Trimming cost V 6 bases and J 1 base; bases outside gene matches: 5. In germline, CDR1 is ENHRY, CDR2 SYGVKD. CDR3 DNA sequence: TGTGCCATCAGCGGAGGACAGGTCCAAGAGACCCAGTACTTC. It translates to CAISGGQVQETQYF.

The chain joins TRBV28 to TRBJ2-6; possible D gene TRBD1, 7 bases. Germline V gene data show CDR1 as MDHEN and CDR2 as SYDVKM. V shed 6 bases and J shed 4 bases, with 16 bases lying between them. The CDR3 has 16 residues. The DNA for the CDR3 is TGTGCCAGCAGGTACCGGAGGGGGCAGGGGGCCAACGTCCTGACTTTC. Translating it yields CASRYRRGQGANVLTF.

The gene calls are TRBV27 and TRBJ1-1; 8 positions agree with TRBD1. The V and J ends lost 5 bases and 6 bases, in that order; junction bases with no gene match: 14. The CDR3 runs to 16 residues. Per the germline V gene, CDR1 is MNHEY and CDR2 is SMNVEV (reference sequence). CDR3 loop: CASSALRGQVGAEAFF. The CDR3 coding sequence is TGTGCCAGCAGTGCCCTCAGGGGGCAGGTAGGTGCTGAAGCTTTCTTT.

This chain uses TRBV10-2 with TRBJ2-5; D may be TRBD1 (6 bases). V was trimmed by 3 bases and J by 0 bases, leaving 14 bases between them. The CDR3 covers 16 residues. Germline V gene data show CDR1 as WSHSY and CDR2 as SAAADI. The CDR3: CASSEGGLGYQETQYF. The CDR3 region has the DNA TGCGCCAGCAGTGAAGGGGGATTGGGGTACCAAGAGACCCAGTACTTC.

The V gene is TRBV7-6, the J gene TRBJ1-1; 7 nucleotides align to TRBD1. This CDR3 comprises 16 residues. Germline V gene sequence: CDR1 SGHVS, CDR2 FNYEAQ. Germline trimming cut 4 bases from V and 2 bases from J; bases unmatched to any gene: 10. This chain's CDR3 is CASSSTSGTANTEAFF. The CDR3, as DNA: TGTGCCAGCAGCTCCACCTCCGGGACAGCCAACACTGAAGCTTTCTTT.

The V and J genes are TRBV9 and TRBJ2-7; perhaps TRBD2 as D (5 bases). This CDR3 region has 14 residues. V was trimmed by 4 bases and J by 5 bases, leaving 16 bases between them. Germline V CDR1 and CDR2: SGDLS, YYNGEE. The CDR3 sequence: CASSPRTRDHEQYF. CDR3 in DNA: TGTGCCAGCAGCCCCCGTACCCGGGATCACGAGCAGTACTTC.

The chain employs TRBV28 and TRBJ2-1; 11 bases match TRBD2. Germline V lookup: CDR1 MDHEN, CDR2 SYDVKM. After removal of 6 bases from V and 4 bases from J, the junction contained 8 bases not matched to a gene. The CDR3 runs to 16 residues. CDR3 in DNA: TGTGCCAGCAGCCGTAGCGGGGGGGCATCTTACAATGAGCAGTTCTTC. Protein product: CASSRSGGASYNEQFF.

The CDR3 coding sequence is TGTGCCAGCAGCGCCCACTCTAGCGCTACCTACGAGCAGTACTTC. Residues: CASSAHSSATYEQYF. The chain links TRBV9 to TRBJ2-5; the D gene is possibly TRBD2 (6 bases). The end of the DNA aligns better with TRBJ2-7, so the J call may be wrong. Germline V gene data show CDR1 as SGDLS and CDR2 as YYNGEE. The CDR3 is made up of 15 amino acids.

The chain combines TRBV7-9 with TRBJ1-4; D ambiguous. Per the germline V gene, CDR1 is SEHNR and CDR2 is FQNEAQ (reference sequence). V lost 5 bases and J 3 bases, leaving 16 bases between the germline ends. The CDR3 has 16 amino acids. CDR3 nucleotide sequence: TGTGCCAGCAGCCTCGTCGGGGTCGGCCCTAATGAAAAACTGTTTTTT. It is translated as CASSLVGVGPNEKLFF.

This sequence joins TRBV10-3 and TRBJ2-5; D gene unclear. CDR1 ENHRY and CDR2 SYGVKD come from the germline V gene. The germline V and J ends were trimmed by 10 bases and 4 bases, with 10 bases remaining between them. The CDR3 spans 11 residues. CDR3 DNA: TGTGCCACGACTGAGCGAGAGACCCAGTACTTC. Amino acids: CATTERETQYF.

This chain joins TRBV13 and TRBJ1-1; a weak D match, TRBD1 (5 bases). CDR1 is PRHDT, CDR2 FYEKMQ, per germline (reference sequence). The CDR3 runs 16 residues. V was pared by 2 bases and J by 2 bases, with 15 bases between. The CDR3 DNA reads TGTGCCAGCAGCTTAAAGACAGCAATAGGTAACACTGAAGCTTTCTTT. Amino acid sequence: CASSLKTAIGNTEAFF.

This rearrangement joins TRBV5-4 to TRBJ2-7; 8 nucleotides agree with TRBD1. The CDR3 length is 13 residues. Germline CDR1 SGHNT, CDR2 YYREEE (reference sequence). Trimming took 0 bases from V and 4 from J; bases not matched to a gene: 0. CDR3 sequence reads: CASSLDRGYEQYF. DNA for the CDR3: TGTGCCAGCAGCTTGGACAGGGGGTACGAGCAGTACTTC. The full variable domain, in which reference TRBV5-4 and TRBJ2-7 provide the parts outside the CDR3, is ETGVTQSPTHLIKTRGQQVTLRCSSQSGHNTVSWYQQALGQGPQFIFQYYREEENGRGNFPPRFSGLQFPNYSSELNVNALELDDSALYLCASSLDRGYEQYFGPGTRLTVT.

Here the CDR3 DNA reads TGTGCCATTTCAGCGGGGGTGGCCTACGAGCAGTACTTC. This encodes CAISAGVAYEQYF. The V and J genes are TRBV28 and TRBJ2-5; TRBD2 matches 8 bases. Gene TRBJ2-7 matches the end of the DNA better, so the J call may be wrong. Germline CDR1 is MDHEN and CDR2 is SYDVKM. The CDR3 contains 13 residues.

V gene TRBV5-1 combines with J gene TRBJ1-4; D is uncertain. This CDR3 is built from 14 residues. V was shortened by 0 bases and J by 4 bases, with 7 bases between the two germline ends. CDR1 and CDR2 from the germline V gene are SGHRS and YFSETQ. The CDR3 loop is CASSLGTDNEKLFF. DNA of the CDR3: TGCGCCAGCAGCTTGGGGACTGATAATGAAAAACTGTTTTTT.